These 6 T cell receptor beta chains were all obtained from the same sample, sequenced in a study of T-cell reconstitution after alpha-beta-depleted transplantation in children. The TCRbeta library incorporated unique molecular identifiers. Each CDR3 protein gets one entry after TCRdb re-called the PCR reads with MiXCR. The sample holds 450,000 to 550,000 distinct CDR3 sequences; more than 9.5% are singletons and the top ten take 11% to 15%. The source material was PBMCs, mostly from graft donor cells, sampled 180 days after TCRalphabeta/CD19-depleted stem cell transplant. These receptors were obtained from a female patient between 2 and 15 years old who had a stem cell transplant for aplastic anemia, so the T cells may come from the graft donor.

In its sample, this clonotype was seen a few times. The J gene is TRBJ1-2, the V gene TRBV14; D is undetermined. The V gene's germline CDR1 is SGHDN and CDR2 FVKESK. The CDR3 length is 13 residues. The V gene lost 3 bases and the J gene lost 2 bases, with 7 bases spanning the gap. In nucleotides, the CDR3 is TGTGCCAGCAGCCAGATTGAGAACTATGGCTACACCTTC. This codes for CASSQIENYGYTF.

This clonotype was detected only a few times. The gene calls are TRBV6-2 or TRBV6-3 and TRBJ2-1; a weak D match, TRBD1 (6 bases). CDR1 MNHEY and CDR2 SVGEGT come from the germline V gene. The CDR3 extends over 12 amino acids. The germline V and J ends were trimmed by 6 bases and 10 bases, with 13 bases remaining between them. The CDR3, as DNA: TGTGCCAGCAGCTTCCCGGACAGAGAGCAGTTCTTC. It specifies CASSFPDREQFF.

The sample holds a few counts of this clonotype. The chain combines TRBV5-1 with TRBJ1-2; TRBD1 aligns across 8 bases. The CDR3 covers 16 residues. Germline V CDR1 and CDR2: SGHRS, YFSETQ. The V segment lost 0 bases and the J segment 2 bases; nucleotides outside the gene matches: 6. CDR3 nucleotides: TGCGCCAGCAGCTTGGCTGGCGGGACAGGCAACTATGGCTACACCTTC. Translating it yields CASSLAGGTGNYGYTF.

The table lists this clonotype with a few counts. The chain combines TRBV5-5 with TRBJ2-7; tentative D call: TRBD1 (5 bases). This CDR3 is 16 amino acids long. Germline V gene sequence: CDR1 SGHKS, CDR2 YYEKEE (reference sequence). V was clipped by 1 base and J by 0 bases, with 14 bases between them. CDR3 region: CASSLSGLGYSYEQYV. The CDR3 bases are TGTGCCAGCAGCTTGTCAGGGCTGGGTTACTCCTACGAGCAGTACGTC.

This clonotype was observed a handful of times. The chain joins TRBV6-5 to TRBJ2-7, with D unresolved. The CDR3 consists of 13 residues. V lost 5 bases and J 1 base, leaving 9 bases between the germline ends. Germline V CDR1 and CDR2: MNHEY, SVGAGI. The CDR3 DNA sequence: TGTGCCAGCAGTCGGCAGCGTTCCTACGAGCAGTACTTC. This translates into CASSRQRSYEQYF.

The chain recombines TRBV7-2 with TRBJ2-5; 8 bases align to TRBD2. This CDR3 is built from 14 residues. V lost 3 bases to trimming and J lost 5 bases; unmatched junction nucleotides: 5. Per germline, CDR1 SGHTA and CDR2 FQGNSA. For the CDR3, the DNA is TGTGCCAGCAGCTTTAGCGGGACGGGGGAGACCCAGTACTTC. Protein product: CASSFSGTGETQYF.